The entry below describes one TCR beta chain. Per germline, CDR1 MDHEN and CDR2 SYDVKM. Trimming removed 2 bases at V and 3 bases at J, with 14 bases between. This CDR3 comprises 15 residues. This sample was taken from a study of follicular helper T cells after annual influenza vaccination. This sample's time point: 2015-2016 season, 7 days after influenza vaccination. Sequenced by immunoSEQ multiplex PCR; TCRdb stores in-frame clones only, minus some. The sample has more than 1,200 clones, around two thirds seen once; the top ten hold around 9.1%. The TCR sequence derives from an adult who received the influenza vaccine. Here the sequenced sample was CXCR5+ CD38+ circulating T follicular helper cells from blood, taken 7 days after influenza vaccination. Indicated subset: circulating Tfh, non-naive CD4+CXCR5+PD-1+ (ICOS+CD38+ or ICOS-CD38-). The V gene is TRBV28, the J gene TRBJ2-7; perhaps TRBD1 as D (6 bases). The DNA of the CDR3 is TGTGCCAGCAGTTTAAATGGAAGGGGGATCTACGAGCAGTACTTC. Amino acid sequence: CASSLNGRGIYEQYF.